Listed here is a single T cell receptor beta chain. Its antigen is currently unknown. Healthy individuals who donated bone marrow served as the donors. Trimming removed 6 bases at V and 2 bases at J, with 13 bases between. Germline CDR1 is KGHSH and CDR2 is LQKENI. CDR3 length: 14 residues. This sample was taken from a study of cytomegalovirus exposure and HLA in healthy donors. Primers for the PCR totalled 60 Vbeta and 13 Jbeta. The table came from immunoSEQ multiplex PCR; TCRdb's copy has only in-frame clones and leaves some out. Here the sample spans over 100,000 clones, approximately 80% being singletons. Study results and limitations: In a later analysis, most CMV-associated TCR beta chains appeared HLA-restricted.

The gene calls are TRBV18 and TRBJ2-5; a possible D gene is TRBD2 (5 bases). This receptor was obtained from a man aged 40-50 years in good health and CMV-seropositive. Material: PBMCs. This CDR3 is CASSPRVQQETQYF. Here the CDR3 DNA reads TGTGCCAGCTCCCCGAGGGTTCAACAAGAGACCCAGTACTTC.